Sequencing of this TCR beta chain was carried out in a study of shared clonotypes between healthy human individuals. For the study at large: The study drew on a couple of women and a few men aged 18 to 49 as donors. Findings of the study overall: Researchers found naive subsets generally carried larger estimated richness than memory subsets. Owing to a small donor count, the genetic and exposure-history diversity represented was limited.

Using immunoSEQ multiplex PCR, the repertoire was profiled, and TCRdb retains in-frame clones only, with some absent. Here the sample spans a few hundred thousand clones, around 67% being singletons. As regards this clone: Its matching antigen is unknown.

This CDR3 contains 13 residues. Trimming pared 8 bases from V and 1 base from J, leaving 10 bases between. Germline V gives CDR1 MNHEY, CDR2 SVGAGI. The TCR originated in a man between 25 and 39 years old in good health. Sequencing used memory CD4+ T cells sorted from blood. Subset here: CD45RA-negative fraction. V and J are TRBV6-5 and TRBJ2-3; TRBD1 is a possible D gene (6 bases). CDR3 residues: CASLGGGTDTQYF. CDR3 nucleotides: TGTGCCAGCCTAGGGGGAGGCACAGATACGCAGTATTTT.